These T cell receptor beta chains were read from a single sample in a study of vaccination effects on CD4 cells after COVID-19. For these TCRs, the target antigens are not known. Clones were read by immunoSEQ multiplex PCR, and TCRdb kept only the in-frame ones, dropping some. This sample has approximately 74,000 clones, with roughly 80% found just once. Sequenced material: CD4+ T cells from PBMCs cultured with HCoV-OC43 spike peptides, taken after COVID-19 vaccination. These receptor sequences come from a human donor who received a COVID-19 vaccine. The CDR3 runs from the conserved cysteine through the conserved F or W. The order of the fields is J gene, D gene, clone size, V gene, CDR3 protein, CDR3 DNA. The D gene is left open where the match is weak. Where a row states a size, it is once, few, many or the class of an expanded clone; other rows omit it.

>TRBJ1-1|.|.|TRBV30
CACAMTGTEAFF
TGTGCCTGTGCGATGACTGGGACTGAAGCTTTCTTT
>TRBJ2-6|.|.|TRBV30
CAWQSRVFTGANVLTF
TGTGCCTGGCAAAGCCGCGTTTTCACTGGGGCCAACGTCCTGACTTTC
>TRBJ2-1|.|.|TRBV20-1
CSASRGTYNEQFF
TGCAGTGCTAGTAGGGGGACCTACAATGAGCAGTTCTTC
>TRBJ2-3|TRBD2|.|TRBV5-1
CASSLVGRGEIDTQYF
TGCGCCAGCAGCTTGGTAGGGCGGGGGGAAATAGATACGCAGTATTTT
>TRBJ1-2|.|.|TRBV5-6
CASRGRGRLIGGYTF
TGTGCCAGCAGGGGGAGAGGGCGTCTAATCGGTGGCTACACCTTC
>TRBJ2-5|.|.|TRBV10-2
CASSGTLFRGGETQYF
TGCGCCAGCAGTGGAACGCTCTTCAGGGGTGGAGAGACCCAGTACTTC
>TRBJ1-2|TRBD1|.|TRBV10-3
CAISAVEGAESYGYTF
TGTGCCATCAGTGCCGTGGAGGGGGCGGAGAGCTATGGCTACACCTTC
>TRBJ2-5|.|.|TRBV18
CASSPPGPQETQYF
TGTGCCAGCTCACCACCGGGACCCCAAGAGACCCAGTACTTC
>TRBJ2-4|.|.|TRBV28
CASSSGSKNIQYF
TGTGCCAGCAGTTCTGGATCCAAAAACATTCAGTACTTC
>TRBJ1-6|.|.|TRBV7-3
CASSPDAQGTSPLHF
TGTGCCAGCAGCCCTGACGCACAGGGCACTTCACCCCTCCACTTT
>TRBJ1-4|TRBD1|.|TRBV11-1
CASSLTGVGEKLFF
TGTGCCAGCAGCCTGACAGGGGTGGGTGAAAAACTGTTTTTT
>TRBJ2-3|TRBD2|.|TRBV7-2
CASSPAGLAGGKYTDTQYF
TGTGCCAGCAGCCCTGCGGGACTAGCGGGGGGCAAATACACAGATACGCAGTATTTT
>TRBJ1-2|TRBD1|.|TRBV2
CASRGQPVYGYTF
TGTGCCAGCAGGGGACAGCCGGTCTATGGCTACACCTTC
>TRBJ1-5|.|.|TRBV5-1
CASSLGEGNQPQHF
TGCGCCAGCAGCTTGGGCGAGGGGAATCAGCCCCAGCATTTT
>TRBJ1-1|.|once|TRBV10-3
CAISERELTEAFF
TGTGCCATCAGTGAGAGGGAGTTGACTGAAGCTTTCTTT
>TRBJ2-2|.|.|TRBV6-5
CASSRNTGELFF
TGTGCCAGCAGCCGGAACACCGGGGAGCTGTTTTTT
>TRBJ2-1|.|.|TRBV9
CASSPQDSARSYNEQFF
TGTGCCAGCAGCCCACAAGACAGTGCCCGCTCCTACAATGAGCAGTTCTTC
>TRBJ2-6|TRBD2|.|TRBV3-1/TRBV3-2
CASSPSGGSGANVLTF
TGTGCCAGCAGTCCTAGCGGGGGATCTGGGGCCAACGTCCTGACTTTC
>TRBJ1-5|TRBD1|.|TRBV18
CASSPGQVDQPQHF
TGTGCCAGCTCACCGGGACAGGTTGATCAGCCCCAGCATTTT
>TRBJ2-1|.|.|TRBV6-1
CASSEAIGLYEQFF
TGTGCCAGCAGTGAAGCCATAGGGCTCTATGAGCAGTTCTTC
>TRBJ2-6|.|.|TRBV5-6
CASSLAGVGANVLTF
TGTGCCAGCAGCTTGGCGGGGGTTGGGGCCAACGTCCTGACTTTC
>TRBJ1-5|.|.|TRBV19
CASRHRDGLNQPQHF
TGTGCCAGTAGACACCGGGACGGCCTCAATCAGCCCCAGCATTTT
>TRBJ1-1|.|.|TRBV9
CASSVAPNTEAFF
TGTGCCAGCAGCGTTGCCCCAAACACTGAAGCTTTCTTT
>TRBJ1-6|.|.|TRBV27
CASSSPGTYRSYNSPLHF
TGTGCCAGCAGTTCCCCCGGGACTTACCGCTCCTATAATTCACCCCTCCACTTT
>TRBJ2-5|TRBD2|.|TRBV2
CASQRGGQETQYF
TGTGCCAGTCAGCGGGGGGGCCAAGAGACCCAGTACTTC
>TRBJ2-4|TRBD1|.|TRBV29-1
CSVADRAKNIQYF
TGCAGCGTTGCGGACAGGGCCAAAAACATTCAGTACTTC
>TRBJ2-1|TRBD1|.|TRBV7-9
CASRGQGGDSYNEQFF
TGTGCCAGCAGAGGACAGGGGGGCGACTCCTACAATGAGCAGTTCTTC